A selection of T cell receptor beta chains follows, all from one sample in a study of blood T cell repertoires in COVID-19. Produced via immunoSEQ multiplex PCR; TCRdb's table is partial and in-frame only. The sample includes 100,000 to 150,000 clones, around 87% of them seen just once. Sequencing was carried out using peripheral blood. The receptor source for this set is a woman aged 60-70 years with acute or convalescent COVID-19. The CDR3 runs from the conserved cysteine through the conserved F or W. Fields, in order: J gene, clone size, D gene, V gene, CDR3 protein, CDR3 DNA. The D gene is left open where the match is weak. Clone size is stated in some rows and not others, as once, few, many or a class when expanded.

TRBJ1-1,.,.,TRBV5-4,CASRDRLNTEAFF,TGTGCCAGCAGAGACAGATTGAACACTGAAGCTTTCTTT
TRBJ1-4,.,.,TRBV19,CASSMGRGPSREKLFF,TGTGCCAGTAGTATGGGGAGGGGCCCTTCGCGAGAAAAACTGTTTTTT
TRBJ1-1,.,.,TRBV7-2,CASSLGIVMNTEAFF,TGTGCCAGCAGCTTAGGAATAGTCATGAACACTGAAGCTTTCTTT
TRBJ2-1,.,TRBD2,TRBV2,CASSVKRGGSEGQFF,TGTGCCAGCAGTGTGAAGCGGGGGGGCTCGGAGGGGCAGTTCTTC
TRBJ2-3,.,TRBD2,TRBV28,CASSPGTSGWGDTQYF,TGTGCCAGCTCGCCCGGGACTAGCGGTTGGGGAGATACGCAGTATTTT
TRBJ2-3,.,TRBD2,TRBV6-2/TRBV6-3,CASSSPPGGVRYTQYF,TGTGCCAGCAGTTCTCCTCCGGGAGGGGTTCGGTATACGCAGTATTTT
TRBJ1-2,.,.,TRBV7-3,CASSLTGRGDYGYTF,TGTGCCAGCAGCTTAACTGGCAGGGGAGACTATGGCTACACCTTC
TRBJ2-1,.,.,TRBV24-1,CATSDHTSPHEQFF,TGTGCCACCAGTGATCATACTAGCCCCCATGAGCAGTTCTTC
TRBJ1-2,.,.,TRBV2,CASGRHPSGYGYTF,TGTGCCAGCGGACGACACCCAAGCGGCTATGGCTACACCTTC
TRBJ1-2,.,TRBD1,TRBV2,CASSAAGTGGAGDGYTF,TGTGCCAGCAGCGCCGCCGGGACAGGGGGCGCGGGGGATGGCTACACCTTC
TRBJ2-1,once,TRBD2,TRBV5-1,CASSFGTSGRAYNEQFF,TGCGCCAGCAGTTTCGGCACTAGCGGGAGGGCCTACAATGAGCAGTTCTTC